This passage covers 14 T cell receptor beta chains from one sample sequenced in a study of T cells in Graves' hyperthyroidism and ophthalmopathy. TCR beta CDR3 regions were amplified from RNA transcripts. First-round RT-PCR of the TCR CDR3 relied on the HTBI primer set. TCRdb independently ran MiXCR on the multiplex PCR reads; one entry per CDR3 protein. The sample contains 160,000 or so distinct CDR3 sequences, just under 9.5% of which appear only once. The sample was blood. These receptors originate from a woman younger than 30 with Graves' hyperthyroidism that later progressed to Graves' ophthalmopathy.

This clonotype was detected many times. DNA of the CDR3: TGTGCCAGTTTTCCCACAATTAATTCACCCCTCCACTTT. The encoded protein is CASFPTINSPLHF. V and J are TRBV28 and TRBJ1-6; D gene uncertain. Germline V gives CDR1 MDHEN, CDR2 SYDVKM. V was pared by 9 bases and J by 6 bases, with 12 bases between. CDR3 length: 13 amino acids.

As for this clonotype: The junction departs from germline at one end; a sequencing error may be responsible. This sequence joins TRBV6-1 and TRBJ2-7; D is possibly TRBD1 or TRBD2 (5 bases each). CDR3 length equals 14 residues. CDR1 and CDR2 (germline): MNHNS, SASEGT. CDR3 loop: CAGSHRDGTYEQYF. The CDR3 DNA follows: TGTGCCGGCAGCCACCGGGACGGCACCTACGAGCAGTACTTC.

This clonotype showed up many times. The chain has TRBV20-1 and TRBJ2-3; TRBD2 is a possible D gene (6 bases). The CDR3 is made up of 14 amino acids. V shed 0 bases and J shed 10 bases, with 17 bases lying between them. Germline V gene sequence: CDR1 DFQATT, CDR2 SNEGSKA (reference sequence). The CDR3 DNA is TGCAGTGCTAGAGATCAAGGTGATTCTAGCGCGCAGTATTTT. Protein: CSARDQGDSSAQYF.

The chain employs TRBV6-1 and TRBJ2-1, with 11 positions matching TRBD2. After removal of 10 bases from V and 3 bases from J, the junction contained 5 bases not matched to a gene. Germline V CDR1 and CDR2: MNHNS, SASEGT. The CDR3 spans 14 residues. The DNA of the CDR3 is TGTGCCACACCGCTAGCGGGGGGCTACAATGAGCAGTTCTTC. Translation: CATPLAGGYNEQFF.

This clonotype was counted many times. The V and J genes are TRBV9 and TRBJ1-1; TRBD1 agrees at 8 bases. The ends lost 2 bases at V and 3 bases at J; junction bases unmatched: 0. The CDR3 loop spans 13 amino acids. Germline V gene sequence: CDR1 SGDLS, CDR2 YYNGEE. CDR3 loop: CASSVDRDTEAFF. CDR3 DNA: TGTGCCAGCAGCGTGGACAGGGACACTGAAGCTTTCTTT.

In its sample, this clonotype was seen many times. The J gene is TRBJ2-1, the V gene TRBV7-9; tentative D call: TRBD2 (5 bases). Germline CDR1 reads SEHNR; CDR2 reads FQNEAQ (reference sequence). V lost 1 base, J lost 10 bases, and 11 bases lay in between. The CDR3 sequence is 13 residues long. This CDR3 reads CASSLGGAHEQFF. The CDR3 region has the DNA TGTGCCAGCAGCTTAGGGGGAGCTCACGAGCAGTTCTTC.

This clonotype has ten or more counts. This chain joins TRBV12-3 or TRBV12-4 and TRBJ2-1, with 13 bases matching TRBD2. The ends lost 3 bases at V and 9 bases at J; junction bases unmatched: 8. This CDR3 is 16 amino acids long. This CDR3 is CASSLARLAGGSEQFF. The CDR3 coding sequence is TGTGCCAGCAGTTTGGCGAGACTAGCGGGAGGTAGTGAGCAGTTCTTC.

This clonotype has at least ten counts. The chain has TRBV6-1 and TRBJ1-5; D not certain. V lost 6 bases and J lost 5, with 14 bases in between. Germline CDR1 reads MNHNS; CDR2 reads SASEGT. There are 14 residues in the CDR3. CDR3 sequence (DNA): TGTGCCAGCAGGAATCCTGGGAGGCATCAGCCCCAGCATTTT. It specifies CASRNPGRHQPQHF.

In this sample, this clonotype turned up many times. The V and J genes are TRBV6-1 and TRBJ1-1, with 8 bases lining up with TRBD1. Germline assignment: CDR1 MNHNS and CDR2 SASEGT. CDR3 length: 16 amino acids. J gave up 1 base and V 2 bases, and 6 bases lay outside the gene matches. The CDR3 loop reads CASSELAGGPNTEAFF. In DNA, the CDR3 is TGTGCCAGCAGTGAATTGGCAGGGGGCCCGAACACTGAAGCTTTCTTT.

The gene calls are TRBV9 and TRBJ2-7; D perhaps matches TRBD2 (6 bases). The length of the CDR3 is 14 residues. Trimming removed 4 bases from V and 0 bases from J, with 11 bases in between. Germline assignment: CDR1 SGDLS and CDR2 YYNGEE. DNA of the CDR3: TGTGCCAGCAGCAGGGACTTAAGCTCCTACGAGCAGTACTTC. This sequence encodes CASSRDLSSYEQYF.

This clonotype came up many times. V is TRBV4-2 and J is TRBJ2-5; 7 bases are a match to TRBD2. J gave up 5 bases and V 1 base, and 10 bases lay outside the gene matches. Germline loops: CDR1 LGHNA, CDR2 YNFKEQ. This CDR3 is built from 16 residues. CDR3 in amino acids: CASSQVEAGAGETQYF. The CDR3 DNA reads TGTGCCAGCAGCCAAGTTGAGGCGGGAGCTGGGGAGACCCAGTACTTC.

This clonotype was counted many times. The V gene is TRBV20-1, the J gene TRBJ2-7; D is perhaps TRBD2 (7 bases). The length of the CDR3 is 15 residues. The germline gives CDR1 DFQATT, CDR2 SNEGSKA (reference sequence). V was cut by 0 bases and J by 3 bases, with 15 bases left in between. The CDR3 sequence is CSARDHSGGLYEQYF. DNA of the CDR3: TGCAGTGCTAGAGACCATTCGGGGGGCCTCTACGAGCAGTACTTC.

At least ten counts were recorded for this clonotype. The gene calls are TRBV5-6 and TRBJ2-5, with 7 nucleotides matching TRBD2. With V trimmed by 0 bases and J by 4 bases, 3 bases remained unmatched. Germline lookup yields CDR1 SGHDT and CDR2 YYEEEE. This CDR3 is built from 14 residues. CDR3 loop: CASSLVGGRETQYF. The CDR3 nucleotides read TGTGCCAGCAGCTTGGTCGGCGGGAGAGAGACCCAGTACTTC.

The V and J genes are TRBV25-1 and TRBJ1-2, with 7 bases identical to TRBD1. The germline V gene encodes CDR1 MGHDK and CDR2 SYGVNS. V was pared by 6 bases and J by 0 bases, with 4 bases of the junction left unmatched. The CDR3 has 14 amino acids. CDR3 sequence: CASRRTGPNYGYTF. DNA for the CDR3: TGTGCCAGCAGAAGGACAGGACCTAACTATGGCTACACCTTC.